This T cell receptor (beta chain) was captured in a study of tumor and adjacent non-tumor tissue in lung cancer. Study background: Histology: 12 adenocarcinoma, a couple of squamous cell carcinoma, 1 small cell lung cancer. Patients were aged roughly 30 to 76, roughly 9 men and a handful of women, stage I to III.

TCRbeta libraries were built with three rounds of nested PCR, modified from ARM-PCR. TCRdb itself ran the multiplex PCR reads through MiXCR, one entry per CDR3 protein. Among 220,000 or so distinct CDR3 sequences listed, about 76% were seen once. Study-wide points: Higher tumor TCR diversity was associated with shorter survival. Significantly higher TCR diversity was found in tumor than normal lung.

The CDR3 consists of 13 residues. Worth noting for this clonotype: What it binds is unknown. This clone may be a read error of a much larger clone one base away.

This sample's RNA came from whole unsorted tissue. Input material: lung tumor tissue. The rearrangement links TRBV12-3 or TRBV12-4 to TRBJ2-7, with 9 bases fitting TRBD2. The sequence came from a man between 60 and 75 years old with non-small cell lung cancer. The CDR3 protein is CTSRFGLAPEQYF. The CDR3 DNA sequence: TGTACCAGCCGATTCGGACTAGCGCCAGAGCAGTACTTC.